Presented here are 15 T cell receptor beta chains from one specimen sequenced in a study of blood T cell repertoires in COVID-19. The assay was immunoSEQ multiplex PCR, and TCRdb's table has in-frame clones only and misses some. The sample lists about 130,000 clones, roughly 83% occurring once. Sequences were obtained from peripheral blood. Receptors originate from a woman in her 70s with COVID-19, enrolled during active disease.

The chain couples TRBV30 to TRBJ1-1; 8 nucleotides align to TRBD1. CDR1 is GTSNPN, CDR2 SVGIG, per germline (reference sequence). V shed 0 bases and J 4 bases; nucleotides not matched to a gene: 10. The CDR3 totals 16 residues. The CDR3 is CAWSVAGGRRTTEAFF. The DNA for the CDR3 is TGTGCCTGGAGTGTGGCAGGGGGCCGTCGGACCACTGAAGCTTTCTTT. Drawing the rest from reference TRBV30 and TRBJ1-1, the complete variable domain is SQTIHQWPATLVQPVGSPLSLECTVEGTSNPNLYWYRQAAGRGLQLLFYSVGIGQISSEVPQNLSASRPQDRQFILSSKKLLLSDSGFYLCAWSVAGGRRTTEAFFGQGTRLTVV.

This chain connects TRBV15 to TRBJ1-1; D remains unclear. The V gene lost 0 bases and the J gene lost 8 bases, with 13 bases spanning the gap. The V gene's germline CDR1 is LNHNV and CDR2 YYDKDF (reference sequence). CDR3 length: 14 amino acids. The CDR3 sequence is CATSRDLRREEAFF. The CDR3, as DNA: TGTGCCACCAGCAGAGATCTTCGTCGCGAGGAAGCTTTCTTT.

This clone was detected a few times. Here the CDR3 reads CASSLYGLNNSPLHF. The CDR3 DNA reads TGCGCCAGCAGCTTGTATGGGCTGAATAATTCACCCCTCCACTTT. The chain is built from TRBV5-1 and TRBJ1-6; D gene ambiguous. The V end was cut by 1 base, the J end by 5 bases, with 10 bases between. Germline CDR1 SGHRS, CDR2 YFSETQ. This CDR3 has 15 amino acids.

The V gene is TRBV10-3, the J gene TRBJ2-7, with TRBD1 matching 7 bases. The CDR3 runs 14 residues. Trimming removed 10 bases from V and 4 bases from J; junction bases left unmatched: 13. Germline lookup yields CDR1 ENHRY and CDR2 SYGVKD. Written as DNA, the CDR3 is TGTGCCACCCGATCGACAGGGCCCGCGTACGAGCAGTACTTC. This codes for CATRSTGPAYEQYF.

V is TRBV9 and J is TRBJ2-2, with 7 bases identical to TRBD1. CDR3 length: 15 residues. Germline CDR1 reads SGDLS; CDR2 reads YYNGEE. V trimming: 4 bases; J trimming: 6 bases; junction bases outside the gene matches: 9. The CDR3 DNA follows: TGTGCCAGCAGCCCCCGACAGGGTTCATCCGGGGAGCTGTTTTTT. It is translated as CASSPRQGSSGELFF.

This chain joins TRBV4-2 and TRBJ2-1, with 11 bases lining up with TRBD2. The length of the CDR3 is 17 residues. The germline CDR1 and CDR2 sequences are LGHNA and YNFKEQ. V shed 4 bases, J shed 1 base, and the junction held 6 bases outside the gene matches. The CDR3 coding sequence is TGTGCCAGCAGCCCCCGACTAGCGGGGAATTCCTACAATGAGCAGTTCTTC. Translated, it gives CASSPRLAGNSYNEQFF.

The J gene is TRBJ1-6, the V gene TRBV5-6; 7 nucleotides align to TRBD1. Germline loops: CDR1 SGHDT, CDR2 YYEEEE. The J segment lost 11 bases and the V segment lost 4 bases, leaving 15 bases of the junction unmatched. The CDR3 runs 16 residues. This CDR3 is CASSGTDREWIPPLHF. The CDR3 nucleotides are TGTGCCAGCAGCGGAACAGACAGGGAGTGGATTCCACCCCTCCACTTT.

In this sample, this clone turned up once. The genes are TRBV11-1 and TRBJ1-1; TRBD1 might be the D (5 bases). Trimming removed 4 bases at V and 4 bases at J, with 16 bases between. Germline CDR1 and CDR2: SGHAT and FQDESV (reference sequence). The CDR3 contains 15 residues. The CDR3 spells CASSSGGVLSTEAFF. The DNA for the CDR3 is TGTGCCAGCAGCTCCGGGGGGGTCTTGAGCACTGAAGCTTTCTTT. Combining the CDR3 with reference TRBV11-1 and TRBJ1-1 gives the whole variable domain EAEVAQSPRYKITEKSQAVAFWCDPISGHATLYWYRQILGQGPELLVQFQDESVVDDSQLPKDRFSAERLKGVDSTLKIQPAELGDSAMYLCASSSGGVLSTEAFFGQGTRLTVV.

The rearrangement links TRBV28 to TRBJ1-6; no firm D call. The ends were cut back, 5 bases at V and 7 bases at J, with 9 bases in the middle. The CDR3 contains 13 residues. Germline-derived CDR1 and CDR2 are MDHEN and SYDVKM. The CDR3 region has the DNA TGTGCCAGCAGTCCACAGACCAATTCACCCCTCCACTTT. It translates to CASSPQTNSPLHF.

A few counts support this clone. The chain recombines TRBV5-1 with TRBJ2-7; 10 bases fit TRBD2. V was clipped by 0 bases and J by 0 bases; unmatched bases: 3. Germline V gives CDR1 SGHRS, CDR2 YFSETQ. CDR3 length: 16 residues. As DNA, the CDR3 is TGCGCCAGCAGCTTGGGGGCTAGCGGGGGCTCCTACGAGCAGTACTTC. Translating gives CASSLGASGGSYEQYF.

CDR3 sequence (DNA): TGTGCCAGTAGCACAGGGGGATCTAACTATGGCTACACCTTC. This codes for CASSTGGSNYGYTF. V gene TRBV19 combines with J gene TRBJ1-2, with 8 bases aligning to TRBD1. Germline assignment: CDR1 LNHDA and CDR2 SQIVND (reference sequence). This CDR3 is built from 14 residues. Trimming cost V 6 bases and J 0 bases; bases outside gene matches: 3.

The rearrangement joins TRBV30 to TRBJ1-3, with D possibly TRBD1 on 5 matching bases. V lost 5 bases, J lost 8 bases, and 16 bases lay in between. CDR3 length equals 13 residues. Germline-derived CDR1 and CDR2 are GTSNPN and SVGIG (reference sequence). The CDR3 protein is CAWGGLPVHTIYF. For the CDR3, the DNA is TGTGCCTGGGGGGGACTGCCGGTTCACACCATATATTTT.

The chain combines TRBV5-1 with TRBJ1-2, with 7 bases lining up with TRBD1. This CDR3 has 14 amino acids. In germline, CDR1 is SGHRS, CDR2 YFSETQ. The V segment lost 4 bases and the J segment 8 bases; nucleotides outside the gene matches: 11. The CDR3 here is CASSRSDRRRGYTF. CDR3 coding DNA: TGCGCCAGCAGCCGGTCGGACAGGCGGAGGGGCTACACCTTC.

This clone was observed a handful of times. This rearrangement joins TRBV15 to TRBJ1-4; D unresolved. V was clipped by 1 base and J by 3 bases, with 9 bases between them. There are 15 residues in the CDR3. The V gene's germline CDR1 is LNHNV and CDR2 YYDKDF (reference sequence). The CDR3 reads CATSRVVGANEKLFF. In DNA, the CDR3 is TGTGCCACCAGCAGAGTCGTGGGCGCTAATGAAAAACTGTTTTTT.

The chain employs TRBV11-2 and TRBJ2-3, with D perhaps matching TRBD1 (5 bases). Germline V gene lookup returns CDR1 SGHAT and CDR2 FQNNGV. The V gene lost 1 base and the J gene lost 4 bases, with 9 bases spanning the gap. This CDR3 has 14 residues. CDR3 in amino acids: CASSLVAGPDTQYF. The CDR3 DNA reads TGTGCCAGCAGCTTAGTGGCAGGGCCAGATACGCAGTATTTT.